These 19 T cell receptor beta chains came from one sample sequenced in a study of blood T cell repertoires in COVID-19. Assay used: immunoSEQ multiplex PCR; TCRdb lists only in-frame clones, some missing. The data hold over 140,000 clones, with roughly 80% observed a single time. The sequencing input was peripheral blood. The receptors here all came from a woman between 50 and 59 years old with active or convalescent COVID-19.

The genes are TRBV3-1 (or the pseudogene TRBV3-2) and TRBJ1-6, with D possibly TRBD1 on 5 matching bases. The CDR3 consists of 15 residues. Germline CDR1 and CDR2: LGHDT and YNNKEL (reference sequence). The V gene lost 4 bases and the J gene lost 7 bases, with 14 bases spanning the gap. CDR3 region: CASSPGRTPNSPLHF. The CDR3 nucleotides read TGTGCCAGCAGCCCCGGGAGGACACCCAATTCACCCCTCCACTTT.

As concerns this clone: Other DNA sequences in this specimen translate into the identical CDR3. The chain combines TRBV20-1 with TRBJ1-1, with TRBD1 as a possible D gene (6 bases). Per the germline V gene, CDR1 is DFQATT and CDR2 is SNEGSKA (reference sequence). The ends were cut back, 3 bases at V and 2 bases at J, with 10 bases in the middle. The length of the CDR3 is 13 residues. CDR3 in amino acids: CSASRDTNTEAFF. The CDR3 bases are TGCAGTGCTAGTAGGGACACAAACACTGAAGCTTTCTTT.

The DNA of the CDR3 is TGTGCCAGCTCACCACGGGAGACTGGAAACACCATATATTTT. It codes for CASSPRETGNTIYF. The rearrangement joins TRBV18 to TRBJ1-3; D is undetermined. The CDR3 totals 14 residues. CDR1 and CDR2 (germline): KGHSH, LQKENI. V lost 1 base, J lost 2 bases, and 6 bases lay in between.

The rearrangement uses TRBV6-5 and TRBJ1-2, with 8 bases fitting TRBD1. The V and J ends lost 6 bases and 8 bases, in that order; junction bases with no gene match: 5. CDR1 and CDR2 from the germline V gene are MNHEY and SVGAGI. The length of the CDR3 is 12 residues. The CDR3 spells CASSSDRAGYTF. CDR3 coding DNA: TGTGCCAGCAGCTCGGACAGGGCCGGCTACACCTTC.

This clone was observed a handful of times. The same CDR3 is also encoded by other DNA sequences in this sample. The J gene is TRBJ2-7, the V gene TRBV7-2, with D uncertain. The germline CDR1 and CDR2 sequences are SGHTA and FQGNSA. The CDR3 extends over 13 amino acids. With 3 bases removed from V and 3 bases from J, the gap between germline ends came to 9 bases. The CDR3 DNA reads TGTGCCAGCAGCTTGTCCCCTAGCTACGAGCAGTACTTC. The encoded protein is CASSLSPSYEQYF.

The chain links TRBV13 to TRBJ2-7; 8 nucleotides line up with TRBD2. Germline CDR1 is PRHDT and CDR2 is FYEKMQ (reference sequence). The CDR3 has 17 amino acids. With 6 bases clipped from V and 2 bases from J, the junction kept 15 bases outside the gene matches. CDR3 residues: CASRARGSGVSPYEQYF. The CDR3 nucleotides are TGTGCCAGCAGGGCCCGGGGTAGCGGGGTCTCTCCCTACGAGCAGTACTTC.

The sample holds a few counts of this clone. CDR3 DNA sequence: TGTGCCAGCGGCGGGACAGCACGCAATCAGCCCCAGCATTTT. This codes for CASGGTARNQPQHF. The chain combines TRBV6-5 with TRBJ1-5; 7 bases agree with TRBD1. V gave up 8 bases and J gave up 2 bases; unmatched junction bases: 6. Germline-derived CDR1 and CDR2 are MNHEY and SVGAGI. The CDR3 loop spans 14 amino acids.

CDR3 in amino acids: CASSLVRSASTDTQYF. The CDR3 nucleotides are TGTGCCAGCAGCTTAGTCCGGTCTGCTAGCACAGATACGCAGTATTTT. The J gene is TRBJ2-3, the V gene TRBV7-2, with D unclear. CDR3 size: 16 residues. The V end was cut by 1 base, the J end by 0 bases, with 11 bases between. In germline, CDR1 is SGHTA, CDR2 FQGNSA.

The chain recombines TRBV21-1 with TRBJ1-2; the table's D call, TRBD1, was not checked against the DNA. TRBV21-1 is classified as a pseudogene. The CDR3 contains 16 residues. In nucleotides, the CDR3 is TGTGCCAGCAGCAAAGGCCGGACAGGGCGCGACTATGGCTACACCTTC. Amino acid sequence: CASSKGRTGRDYGYTF.

The genes are TRBV2 and TRBJ1-1, with D maybe TRBD1 (5 bases). Germline V gene lookup returns CDR1 SNHLY and CDR2 FYNNEI. V lost 6 bases and J lost 1, with 12 bases in between. This CDR3 is 14 amino acids long. The CDR3 nucleotides read TGTGCCAGCAGCCTCTCCAGGGCGAACACTGAAGCTTTCTTT. This sequence encodes CASSLSRANTEAFF.

In this sample, this clone turned up once. The chain combines TRBV11-2 with TRBJ1-1; TRBD1 matches at 8 bases. V dropped 5 bases and J dropped 3; count of bases not matched to a gene: 2. The CDR3 has 13 residues. Germline CDR1 is SGHAT and CDR2 is FQNNGV. CDR3 DNA sequence: TGTGCCAGCAGCACGGACAGGGACACTGAAGCTTTCTTT. Translation: CASSTDRDTEAFF.

The chain has TRBV27 and TRBJ1-2, with D hard to call. The CDR3 covers 13 residues. Trimming removed 2 bases at V and 8 bases at J, with 12 bases between. Per germline, CDR1 MNHEY and CDR2 SMNVEV (reference sequence). In DNA, the CDR3 is TGTGCCAGCAGTTTAGGCGGTTTCGGGGGCTACACCTTC. Protein: CASSLGGFGGYTF.

This clone was seen once. The V and J genes are TRBV9 and TRBJ2-2, with 12 bases matching TRBD2. CDR1 is SGDLS, CDR2 YYNGEE, per germline. This CDR3 is 17 amino acids long. Germline trimming cut 4 bases from V and 6 bases from J; bases unmatched to any gene: 10. The CDR3 DNA reads as TGTGCCAGCAGCCCGCGACTAGCGGGAGTTCTCGCCGGGGAGCTGTTTTTT. The encoded protein is CASSPRLAGVLAGELFF.

The CDR3 DNA is TGTGCCAGCAGCTTAAGTGGGCCGAACACTGAAGCTTTCTTT. Protein sequence: CASSLSGPNTEAFF. The chain couples TRBV7-3 to TRBJ1-1; D call uncertain. The germline V and J ends were trimmed by 1 base and 1 base, with 7 bases remaining between them. Germline CDR1 is SGHTA and CDR2 is FQGTGA. The CDR3 covers 14 residues.

The sample holds a few counts of this clone. This rearrangement joins TRBV10-3 to TRBJ2-5, with 8 bases matching TRBD2. Per germline, CDR1 ENHRY and CDR2 SYGVKD. The V segment lost 4 bases and the J segment 4 bases; nucleotides outside the gene matches: 11. CDR3 size: 16 residues. CDR3 sequence (DNA): TGTGCCATCAGTGTAGGGGTAGCGGGGAGGGGAGAGACCCAGTACTTC. Translating gives CAISVGVAGRGETQYF.

The chain joins TRBV11-2 to TRBJ2-1; 8 nucleotides align to TRBD1. Per the germline V gene, CDR1 is SGHAT and CDR2 is FQNNGV. V lost 1 base and J lost 6; bases outside the gene matches: 5. The CDR3 runs 15 residues. The CDR3 DNA reads as TGTGCCAGCAGCTTAGGTAGGACAGGGCTCAATGAGCAGTTCTTC. Translating gives CASSLGRTGLNEQFF.

This clone has a single count. Written as DNA, the CDR3 is TGCGCCAGCAGCCAAACTCCCCCAGCGGGGGGCTTGGAGACCCAGTACTTC. Translated: CASSQTPPAGGLETQYF. V is TRBV5-1 and J is TRBJ2-5, with TRBD2 matching over 9 bases. This CDR3 spans 17 amino acids. The V gene end was trimmed by 4 bases and the J gene end by 5 bases; junction bases not matched to a gene: 15. CDR1 SGHRS and CDR2 YFSETQ come from the germline V gene.

V and J are TRBV4-3 and TRBJ2-7, with 9 bases matching TRBD1. With 4 bases clipped from V and 4 bases from J, the junction kept 5 bases outside the gene matches. There are 14 residues in the CDR3. CDR1 and CDR2 (germline): LGHNA, YSLEER. CDR3 DNA sequence: TGCGCCAGCAGCCCGGACAGGGGCCGTTACGAGCAGTACTTC. Its translation is CASSPDRGRYEQYF.

The chain joins TRBV5-1 to TRBJ1-4; TRBD1 aligns across 9 bases. This CDR3 comprises 16 residues. The germline gives CDR1 SGHRS, CDR2 YFSETQ. With 1 base clipped from V and 4 bases from J, the junction kept 5 bases outside the gene matches. The CDR3, as DNA: TGCGCCAGCAGCTTGTGGGGGACAGGGTTTAATGAAAAACTGTTTTTT. It encodes CASSLWGTGFNEKLFF.